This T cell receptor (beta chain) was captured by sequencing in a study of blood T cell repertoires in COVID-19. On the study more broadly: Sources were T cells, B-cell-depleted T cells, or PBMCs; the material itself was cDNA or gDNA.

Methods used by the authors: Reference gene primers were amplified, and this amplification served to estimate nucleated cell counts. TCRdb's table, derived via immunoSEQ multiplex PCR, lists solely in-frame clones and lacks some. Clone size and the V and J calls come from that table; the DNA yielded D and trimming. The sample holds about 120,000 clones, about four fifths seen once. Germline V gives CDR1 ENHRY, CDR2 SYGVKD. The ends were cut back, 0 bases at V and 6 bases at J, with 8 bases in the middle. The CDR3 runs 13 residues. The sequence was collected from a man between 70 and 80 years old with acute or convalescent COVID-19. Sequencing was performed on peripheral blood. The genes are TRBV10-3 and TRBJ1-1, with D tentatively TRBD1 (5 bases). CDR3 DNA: TGTGCCATCAGTGAGTCATTGGGGCCTGAAGCTTTCTTT. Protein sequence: CAISESLGPEAFF.